Following are 20 T cell receptor beta chains from one sample sequenced in a study of blood T cell repertoires in COVID-19. The protocol was immunoSEQ multiplex PCR, while the TCRdb copy is restricted to in-frame clones and leaves out a portion. The sample holds about 150,000 clones, roughly nine tenths seen once. What was sequenced was peripheral blood. The origin of the receptors is a middle-aged man with acute or convalescent COVID-19.

This rearrangement joins TRBV28 to TRBJ1-5, with 11 bases fitting TRBD1. The germline CDR1 and CDR2 sequences are MDHEN and SYDVKM. CDR3 length equals 16 residues. The trim removed 9 bases at V and 6 bases at J, leaving 13 bases unmatched. In DNA, the CDR3 is TGTGCCAGTGGCGGACAGGGGGCCCCTAGGGGTCAGCCCCAGCATTTT. Its protein product is CASGGQGAPRGQPQHF.

This clone has a single count. The chain uses TRBV6-5 and TRBJ2-3; 9 nucleotides agree with TRBD1. Germline-derived CDR1 and CDR2 are MNHEY and SVGAGI. The CDR3 runs to 15 residues. V dropped 3 bases and J dropped 5; count of bases not matched to a gene: 6. CDR3 nucleotides: TGTGCCAGCAGTTATTACAGGGGGCCTCAAGATACGCAGTATTTT. Amino acid sequence: CASSYYRGPQDTQYF.

V usage is TRBV18 and J usage is TRBJ1-2; 10 bases are shared with TRBD1. This CDR3 spans 14 amino acids. The V gene's germline CDR1 is KGHSH and CDR2 LQKENI. After removal of 6 bases from V and 4 bases from J, the junction contained 5 bases not matched to a gene. The CDR3 sequence is CASSGDRGVYGYTF. CDR3 coding DNA: TGTGCCAGCTCGGGGGACAGGGGCGTCTATGGCTACACCTTC.

The chain links TRBV19 to TRBJ2-2; 7 positions match TRBD2. CDR1 LNHDA and CDR2 SQIVND come from the germline V gene (reference sequence). With V trimmed by 7 bases and J by 4 bases, 6 bases remained unmatched. The CDR3 runs to 14 residues. The CDR3 sequence is CASNSWGGTGELFF. For the CDR3, the DNA is TGTGCCAGTAACTCATGGGGGGGCACCGGGGAGCTGTTTTTT.

V gene TRBV7-9 combines with J gene TRBJ1-1, with a weak D call TRBD1 (5 bases). V shed 11 bases and J shed 0 bases, with 16 bases lying between them. This CDR3 spans 14 amino acids. The germline V gene has CDR1 SEHNR and CDR2 FQNEAQ (reference sequence). DNA of the CDR3: TGTGCCGGCGGGGGTGGAAGTATGAACACTGAAGCTTTCTTT. This sequence encodes CAGGGGSMNTEAFF.

The sample holds one count of this clone. The V call is TRBV4-1, the J call TRBJ1-5; 7 positions agree with TRBD1. CDR1 and CDR2 from the germline V gene are MGHRA and YSYEKL. The CDR3 has 15 amino acids. With 1 base clipped from V and 4 bases from J, the junction kept 4 bases outside the gene matches. The CDR3 protein is CASSQGQGLNQPQHF. In DNA, the CDR3 is TGCGCCAGCAGCCAAGGACAGGGCCTAAATCAGCCCCAGCATTTT.

This rearrangement joins TRBV7-9 to TRBJ1-2, with D possibly TRBD1 on 5 matching bases. This CDR3 contains 13 residues. CDR1 SEHNR and CDR2 FQNEAQ come from the germline V gene (reference sequence). V shed 5 bases and J shed 2 bases, with 9 bases lying between them. The CDR3 loop reads CASSLTANYGYTF. As DNA, the CDR3 is TGTGCCAGCAGCCTGACAGCAAACTATGGCTACACCTTC.

The CDR3 coding sequence is TGCAGCGTTGCGGCGCCGGACAGGGGGGGCAATGAGCAGTTCTTC. Translation: CSVAAPDRGGNEQFF. This chain joins TRBV29-1 and TRBJ2-1; 10 nucleotides match TRBD1. The germline gives CDR1 SQVTM, CDR2 ANQGSEA. V lost 4 bases and J lost 6; bases outside the gene matches: 9. The CDR3 spans 15 residues.

The chain combines TRBV10-1 with TRBJ2-5; TRBD1 matches 9 bases. After removal of 0 bases from V and 1 base from J, the junction contained 0 bases not matched to a gene. CDR3 length equals 15 residues. Germline CDR1 and CDR2: WNHNN and SYGVQD (reference sequence). The CDR3 DNA reads TGCGCCAGCAGTGAGTCGACAGGGGGCCAAGAGACCCAGTACTTC. Its translation is CASSESTGGQETQYF.

The chain employs TRBV7-9 and TRBJ2-1; 9 nucleotides line up with TRBD2. Germline CDR1 SEHNR, CDR2 FQNEAQ (reference sequence). The CDR3 extends over 18 amino acids. Losses at the gene ends were 4 bases for V and 2 bases for J; bases not matched to a gene: 12. The CDR3 DNA reads TGTGCCAGCAGCTCGCCGCGGGGAGCTAGCGGGACCTACAATGAGCAGTTCTTC. It specifies CASSSPRGASGTYNEQFF. Combining the CDR3 with reference TRBV7-9 and TRBJ2-1 gives the whole variable domain DTGVSQNPRHKITKRGQNVTFRCDPISEHNRLYWYRQTLGQGPEFLTYFQNEAQLEKSRLLSDRFSAERPKGSFSTLEIQRTEQGDSAMYLCASSSPRGASGTYNEQFFGPGTRLTVL.

The chain is built from TRBV21-1 and TRBJ1-1. TRBV21-1 corresponds to a pseudogene. The CDR3 contains 16 residues. The CDR3 is CASSKGPRERNTEAFF. DNA of the CDR3: TGTGCCAGCAGCAAAGGGCCCCGGGAGAGGAATACTGAAGCTTTCTTT.

The J gene is TRBJ2-7, the V gene TRBV27; D not resolved. The germline CDR1 and CDR2 sequences are MNHEY and SMNVEV (reference sequence). There are 13 residues in the CDR3. The V and J ends lost 5 bases and 4 bases respectively, with 12 bases between them. In DNA form, the CDR3 reads TGTGCCAGCAGTCCCACTGGAGCGTACGAGCAGTACTTC. Its translation: CASSPTGAYEQYF.

This clone appeared once. This chain joins TRBV19 and TRBJ1-5, with 7 positions matching TRBD1. Germline trimming cut 7 bases from V and 1 base from J; bases unmatched to any gene: 7. Germline lookup yields CDR1 LNHDA and CDR2 SQIVND (reference sequence). The CDR3 runs to 15 residues. DNA of the CDR3: TGTGCCAGTAAACCTACAGGGGACAGCAATCAGCCCCAGCATTTT. Protein product: CASKPTGDSNQPQHF.

This clone has a single count. The chain employs TRBV5-1 and TRBJ2-5, with TRBD2 matching over 7 bases. V lost 0 bases and J lost 2; bases outside the gene matches: 7. This CDR3 has 16 amino acids. Germline lookup yields CDR1 SGHRS and CDR2 YFSETQ. CDR3 coding DNA: TGCGCCAGCAGCTTGGGGGCCGCTAGCGGACAAGAGACCCAGTACTTC. Translating it yields CASSLGAASGQETQYF.

The rearrangement joins TRBV27 to TRBJ2-2, with D possibly being TRBD2 (6 bases). This CDR3 spans 12 amino acids. Germline CDR1 reads MNHEY; CDR2 reads SMNVEV (reference sequence). Trimming shortened V by 6 bases and J by 7 bases, and 9 bases separated the two germline ends. CDR3 nucleotides: TGTGCCAGCAGCCGGGGGAGCGGGGAGCTGTTTTTT. Amino acid sequence: CASSRGSGELFF.

This sequence joins TRBV6-5 and TRBJ1-2, with TRBD1 matching over 9 bases. The CDR3 is 14 amino acids. With V trimmed by 7 bases and J by 4 bases, 7 bases remained unmatched. CDR1 is MNHEY, CDR2 SVGAGI, per germline. DNA for the CDR3: TGTGCCAGCAAATTACAGGGGGCCAGCTATGGCTACACCTTC. Translation: CASKLQGASYGYTF.

V and J are TRBV7-9 and TRBJ2-7; 8 bases are a match to TRBD2. Germline V gene lookup returns CDR1 SEHNR and CDR2 FQNEAQ (reference sequence). The V gene end was trimmed by 5 bases and the J gene end by 7 bases; junction bases not matched to a gene: 10. The CDR3 runs 14 residues. The CDR3 here is CASSLRPGGGEQYF. DNA of the CDR3: TGTGCCAGCAGCCTCCGGCCGGGCGGGGGGGAGCAGTACTTC.

This clone was found once. The rearrangement uses TRBV3-1 (or the pseudogene TRBV3-2) and TRBJ2-1; 11 bases match TRBD1. The CDR3 extends over 14 amino acids. V was pared by 4 bases and J by 9 bases, with 5 bases of the junction left unmatched. In germline, CDR1 is LGHDT, CDR2 YNNKEL (reference sequence). This chain's CDR3 is CASSRGTGGFEQFF. The CDR3, as DNA: TGTGCCAGCAGCCGAGGGACAGGGGGATTTGAGCAGTTCTTC.

This clone was counted once. This sequence joins TRBV11-2 and TRBJ1-1; no clear D. Trimming stripped 1 base from V and 2 bases from J, with 5 bases between. This CDR3 region has 13 residues. CDR1 is SGHAT, CDR2 FQNNGV, per germline. The CDR3 reads CASSLGTNTEAFF. As DNA, the CDR3 is TGTGCCAGCAGCTTAGGAACTAACACTGAAGCTTTCTTT.

The chain employs TRBV5-6 and TRBJ1-1; tentative D call: TRBD1 (5 bases). Germline CDR1 and CDR2: SGHDT and YYEEEE. The CDR3 is 13 amino acids. V gave up 1 base and J gave up 3 bases, with 7 bases separating them. CDR3 sequence: CASSLPGDTEAFF. The DNA for the CDR3 is TGTGCCAGCAGCTTGCCGGGGGACACTGAAGCTTTCTTT.